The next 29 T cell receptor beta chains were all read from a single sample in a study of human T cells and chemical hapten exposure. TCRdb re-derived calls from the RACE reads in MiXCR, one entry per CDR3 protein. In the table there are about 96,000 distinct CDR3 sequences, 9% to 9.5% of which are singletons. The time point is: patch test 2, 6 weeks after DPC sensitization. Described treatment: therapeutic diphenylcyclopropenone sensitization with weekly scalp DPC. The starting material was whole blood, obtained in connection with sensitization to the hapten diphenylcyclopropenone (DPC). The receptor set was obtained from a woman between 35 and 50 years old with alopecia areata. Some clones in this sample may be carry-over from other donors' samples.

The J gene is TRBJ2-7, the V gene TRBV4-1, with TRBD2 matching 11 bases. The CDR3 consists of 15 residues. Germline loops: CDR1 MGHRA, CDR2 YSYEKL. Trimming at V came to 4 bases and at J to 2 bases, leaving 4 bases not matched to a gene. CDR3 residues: CASSPGTSGAYEQYF. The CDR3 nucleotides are TGCGCCAGCAGCCCTGGGACTAGCGGAGCCTACGAGCAGTACTTC.

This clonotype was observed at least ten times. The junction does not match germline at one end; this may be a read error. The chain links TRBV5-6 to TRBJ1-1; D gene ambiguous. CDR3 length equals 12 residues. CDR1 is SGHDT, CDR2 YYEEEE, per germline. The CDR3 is CASSLKSGRIIF. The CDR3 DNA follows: TGTGCCAGCAGCTTGAAATCGGGAAGGATAATCTTT.

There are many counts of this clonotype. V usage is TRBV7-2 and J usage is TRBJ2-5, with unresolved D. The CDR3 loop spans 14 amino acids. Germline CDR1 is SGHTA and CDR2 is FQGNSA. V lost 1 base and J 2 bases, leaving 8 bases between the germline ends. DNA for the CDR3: TGTGCCAGCAGCTTAGGACGGTCTCAAGAGACCCAGTACTTC. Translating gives CASSLGRSQETQYF.

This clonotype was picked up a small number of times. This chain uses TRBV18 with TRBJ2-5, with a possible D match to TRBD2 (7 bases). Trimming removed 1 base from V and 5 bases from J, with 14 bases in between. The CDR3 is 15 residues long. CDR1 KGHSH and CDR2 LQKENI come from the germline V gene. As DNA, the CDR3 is TGTGCCAGCTCACCACGCTCCAGGGGAGGGGAGACCCAGTACTTC. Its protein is CASSPRSRGGETQYF.

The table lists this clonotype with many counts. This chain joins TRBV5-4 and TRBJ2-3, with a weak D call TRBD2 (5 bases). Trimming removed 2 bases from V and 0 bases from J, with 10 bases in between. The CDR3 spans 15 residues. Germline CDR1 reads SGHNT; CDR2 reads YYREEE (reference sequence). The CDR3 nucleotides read TGTGCCAGCAGCTTTCTGCGGGCTAGCACAGATACGCAGTATTTT. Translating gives CASSFLRASTDTQYF.

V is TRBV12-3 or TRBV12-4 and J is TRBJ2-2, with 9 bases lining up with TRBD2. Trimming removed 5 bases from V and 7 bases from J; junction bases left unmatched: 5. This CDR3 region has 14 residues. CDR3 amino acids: CASSSGRTSGELFF. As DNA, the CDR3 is TGTGCCAGCAGTAGCGGGAGGACCAGCGGGGAGCTGTTTTTT.

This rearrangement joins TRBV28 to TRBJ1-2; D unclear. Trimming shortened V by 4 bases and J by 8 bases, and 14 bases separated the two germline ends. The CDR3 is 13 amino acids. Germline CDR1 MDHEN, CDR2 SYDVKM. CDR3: CASSSSSLGGYTF. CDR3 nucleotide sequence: TGTGCCAGCAGTTCAAGTTCCCTCGGCGGCTACACCTTC.

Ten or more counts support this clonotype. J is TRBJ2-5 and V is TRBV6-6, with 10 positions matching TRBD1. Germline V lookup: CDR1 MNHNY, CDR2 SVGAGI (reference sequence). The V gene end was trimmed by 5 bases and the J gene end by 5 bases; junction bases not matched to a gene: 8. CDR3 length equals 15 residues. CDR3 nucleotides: TGTGCCAGCAGTACCGGGACAGGGGTTCCGGAGACCCAGTACTTC. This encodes CASSTGTGVPETQYF.

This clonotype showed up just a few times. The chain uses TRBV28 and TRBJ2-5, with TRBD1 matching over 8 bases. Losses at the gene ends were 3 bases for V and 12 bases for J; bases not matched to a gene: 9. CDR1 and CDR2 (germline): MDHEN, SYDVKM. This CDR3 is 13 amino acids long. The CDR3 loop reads CASSLQDRGREYF. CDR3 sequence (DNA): TGTGCCAGCAGTTTGCAAGACAGGGGCCGCGAGTACTTC.

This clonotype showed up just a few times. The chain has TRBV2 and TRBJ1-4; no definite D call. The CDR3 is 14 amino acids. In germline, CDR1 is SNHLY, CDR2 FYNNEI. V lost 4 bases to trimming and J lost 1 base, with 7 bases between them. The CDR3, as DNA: TGTGCCAGCAGTGGGGATAGAACTAATGAAAAACTGTTTTTT. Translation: CASSGDRTNEKLFF.

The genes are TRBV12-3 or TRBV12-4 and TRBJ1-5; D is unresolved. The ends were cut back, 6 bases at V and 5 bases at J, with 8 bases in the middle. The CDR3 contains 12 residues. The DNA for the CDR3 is TGTGCCAGCAGCCTCCGATATCAGCCCCAGCATTTT. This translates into CASSLRYQPQHF.

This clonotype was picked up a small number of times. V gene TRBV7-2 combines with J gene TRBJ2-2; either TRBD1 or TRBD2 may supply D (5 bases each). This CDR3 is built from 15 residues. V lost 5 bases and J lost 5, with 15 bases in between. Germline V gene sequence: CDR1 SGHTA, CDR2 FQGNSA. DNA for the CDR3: TGTGCCAGCAGCCTATGGACTGGGGGAACCGGGGAGCTGTTTTTT. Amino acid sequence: CASSLWTGGTGELFF. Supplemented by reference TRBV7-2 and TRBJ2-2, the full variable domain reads GAGVSQSPSNKVTEKGKDVELRCDPISGHTALYWYRQSLGQGLEFLIYFQGNSAPDKSGLPSDRFSAERTGGSVSTLTIQRTQQEDSAVYLCASSLWTGGTGELFFGEGSRLTVL.

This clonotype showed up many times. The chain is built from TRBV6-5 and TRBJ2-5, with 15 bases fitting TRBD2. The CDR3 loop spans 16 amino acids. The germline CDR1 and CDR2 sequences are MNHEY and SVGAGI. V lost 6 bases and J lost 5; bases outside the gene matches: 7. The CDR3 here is CASSRTSGRAGETQYF. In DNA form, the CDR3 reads TGTGCCAGCAGCCGGACTAGCGGGAGGGCCGGGGAGACCCAGTACTTC.

DNA of the CDR3: TGCGCCAGTTCGGGACTAGCGGGAGGTCTGGACACCGGGGAGCTGTTTTTT. It specifies CASSGLAGGLDTGELFF. This chain uses TRBV10-2 with TRBJ2-2; 15 bases fit TRBD2. Per germline, CDR1 WSHSY and CDR2 SAAADI. Unmatched junction bases numbered 8, after V lost 9 bases and J lost 3 bases. The CDR3 runs to 17 residues.

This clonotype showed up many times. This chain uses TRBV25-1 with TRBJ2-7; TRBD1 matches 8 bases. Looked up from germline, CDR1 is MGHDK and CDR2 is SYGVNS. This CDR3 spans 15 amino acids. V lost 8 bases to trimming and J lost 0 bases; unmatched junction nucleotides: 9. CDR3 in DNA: TGTGCCAGCTTTTCGGAGGGACAGGCCTCCTACGAGCAGTACTTC. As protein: CASFSEGQASYEQYF.

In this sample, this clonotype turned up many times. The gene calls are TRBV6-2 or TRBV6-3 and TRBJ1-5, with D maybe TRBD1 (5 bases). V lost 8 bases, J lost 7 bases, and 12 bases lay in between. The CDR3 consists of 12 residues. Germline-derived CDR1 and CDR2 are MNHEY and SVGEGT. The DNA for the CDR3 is TGTGCCAGCGGGGCGGAACGGCAGCCCCAGCATTTT. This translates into CASGAERQPQHF.

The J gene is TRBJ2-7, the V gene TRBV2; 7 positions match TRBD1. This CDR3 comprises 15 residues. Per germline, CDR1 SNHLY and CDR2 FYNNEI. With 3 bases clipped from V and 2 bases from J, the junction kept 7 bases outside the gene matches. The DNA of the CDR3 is TGTGCCAGCAGTGATGCAGGCAGGGGGACCTACGAGCAGTACTTC. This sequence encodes CASSDAGRGTYEQYF.

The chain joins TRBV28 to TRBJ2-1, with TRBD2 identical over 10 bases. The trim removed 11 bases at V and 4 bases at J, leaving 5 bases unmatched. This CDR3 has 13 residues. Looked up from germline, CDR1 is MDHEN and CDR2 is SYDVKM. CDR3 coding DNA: TGTGCCGGAAGGACTAGCGGTTACAATGAGCAGTTCTTC. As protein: CAGRTSGYNEQFF.

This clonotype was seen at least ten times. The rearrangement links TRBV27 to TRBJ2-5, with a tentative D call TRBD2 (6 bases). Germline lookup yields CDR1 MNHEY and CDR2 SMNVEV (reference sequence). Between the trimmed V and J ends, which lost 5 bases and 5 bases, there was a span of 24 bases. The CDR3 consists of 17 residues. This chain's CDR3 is CASSPTGTVIIGETQYF. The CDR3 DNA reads TGTGCCAGCAGTCCGACCGGGACTGTGATCATTGGGGAGACCCAGTACTTC.

The CDR3 DNA reads as TGCAGTGCTAGAGTGAGGGGGCGAGGTACTGAAGCTTTCTTT. Residues: CSARVRGRGTEAFF. This chain links TRBV20-1 with TRBJ1-1; 7 bases fit TRBD1. Germline V CDR1 and CDR2: DFQATT, SNEGSKA (reference sequence). The trim removed 1 base at V and 5 bases at J, leaving 7 bases unmatched. The CDR3 totals 14 residues.

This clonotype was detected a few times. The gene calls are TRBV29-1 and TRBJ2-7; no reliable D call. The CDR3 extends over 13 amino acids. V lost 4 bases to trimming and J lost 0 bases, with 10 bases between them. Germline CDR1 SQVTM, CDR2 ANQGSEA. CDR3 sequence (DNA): TGCAGCGTTGTAGGGCTGAACTCCTACGAGCAGTACTTC. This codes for CSVVGLNSYEQYF.

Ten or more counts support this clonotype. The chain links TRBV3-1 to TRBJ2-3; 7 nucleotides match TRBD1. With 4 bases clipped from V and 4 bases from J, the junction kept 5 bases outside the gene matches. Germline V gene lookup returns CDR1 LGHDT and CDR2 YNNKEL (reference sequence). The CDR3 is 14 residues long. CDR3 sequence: CASSPRTGSDTQYF. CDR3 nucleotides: TGTGCCAGCAGCCCTAGGACAGGCTCAGATACGCAGTATTTT.

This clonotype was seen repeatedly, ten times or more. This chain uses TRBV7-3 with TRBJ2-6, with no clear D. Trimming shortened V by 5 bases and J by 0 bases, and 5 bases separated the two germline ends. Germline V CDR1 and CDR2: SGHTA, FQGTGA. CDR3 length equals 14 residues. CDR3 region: CASSLFSGANVLTF. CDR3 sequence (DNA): TGTGCCAGCAGCCTCTTCTCTGGGGCCAACGTCCTGACTTTC.

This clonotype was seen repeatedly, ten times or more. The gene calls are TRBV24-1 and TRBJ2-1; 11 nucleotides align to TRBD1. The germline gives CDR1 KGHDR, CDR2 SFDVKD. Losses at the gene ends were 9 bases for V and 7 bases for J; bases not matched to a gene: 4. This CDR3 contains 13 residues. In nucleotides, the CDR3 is TGTGCCACCCAGAGGGACAGGGGGAATGAGCAGTTCTTC. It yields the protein CATQRDRGNEQFF.

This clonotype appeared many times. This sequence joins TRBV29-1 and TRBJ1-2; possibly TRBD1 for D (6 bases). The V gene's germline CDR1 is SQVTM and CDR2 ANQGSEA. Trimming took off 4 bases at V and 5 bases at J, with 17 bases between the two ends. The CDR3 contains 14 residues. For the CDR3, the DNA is TGCAGCGTTGGCGGGGCCGGGGGCGGATATGGCTACACCTTC. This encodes CSVGGAGGGYGYTF.

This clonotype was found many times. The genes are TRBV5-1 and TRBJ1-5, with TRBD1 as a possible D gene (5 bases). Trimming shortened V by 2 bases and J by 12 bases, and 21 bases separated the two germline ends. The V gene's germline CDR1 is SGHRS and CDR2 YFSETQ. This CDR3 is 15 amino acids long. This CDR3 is CASSLRGEKNQVQHF. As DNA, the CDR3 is TGCGCCAGCAGCTTACGAGGGGAAAAGAATCAGGTCCAGCATTTT.

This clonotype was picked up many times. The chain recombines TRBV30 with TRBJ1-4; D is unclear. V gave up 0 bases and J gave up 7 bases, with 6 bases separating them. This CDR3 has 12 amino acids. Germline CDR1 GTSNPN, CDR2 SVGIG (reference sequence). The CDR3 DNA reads TGTGCCTGGAGTGTATTAGGTGAAAAACTGTTTTTT. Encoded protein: CAWSVLGEKLFF.

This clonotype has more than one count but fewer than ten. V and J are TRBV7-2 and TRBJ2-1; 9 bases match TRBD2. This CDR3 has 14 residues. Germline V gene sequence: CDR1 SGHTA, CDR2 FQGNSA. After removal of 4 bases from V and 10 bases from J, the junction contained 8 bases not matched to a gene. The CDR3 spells CASSSPLAGKEQFF. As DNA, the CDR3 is TGTGCCAGCAGCTCCCCCCTAGCGGGGAAAGAGCAGTTCTTC.

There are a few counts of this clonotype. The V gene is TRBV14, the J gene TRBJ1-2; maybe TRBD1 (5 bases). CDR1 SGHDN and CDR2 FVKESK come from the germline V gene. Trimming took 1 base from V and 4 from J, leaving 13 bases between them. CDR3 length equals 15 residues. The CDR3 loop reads CASSQVQGSSYGYTF. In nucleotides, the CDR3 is TGTGCCAGCAGCCAAGTTCAGGGTTCCTCCTATGGCTACACCTTC.